Sequencing of this TCR beta chain was carried out in a study of CD8+CD57+ T cells in acquired aplastic anemia. Turning to the study itself: Sorted CD4+ and CD8+ cell DNA averaged around 3.5 ug. Study-level results: Around 29 shared CD8+ CDR3s appeared highly expressed within patients' immunodominant clones.

Genomic DNA constituted the template upon which TCR beta VDJ and CDR3 profiling was performed. From the reads, TCRdb called clonotypes with MiXCR, one entry per CDR3 protein. This table holds over 150,000 distinct CDR3 sequences, less than 60% found once. With respect to this clonotype: Antigen unknown.

The V gene's germline CDR1 is SGHRS and CDR2 YFSETQ. V lost 6 bases and J lost 5; bases outside the gene matches: 13. This CDR3 region has 16 residues. All patients picked for sequencing had shown, by flow cytometry, an expansion of CD8+CD57+ cells. All patients had severe acquired aplastic anemia. Blood came from patients not yet given any therapy. This receptor was obtained from a human donor with aplastic anemia. The chain is built from TRBV5-1 and TRBJ2-2, with TRBD1 matching over 7 bases. Material: sorted CD4+, CD8+, or CD8+CD57+ T cells (not recorded which) from PBMCs. The CDR3 region is CASKIPGQTVTGELFF. In DNA form, the CDR3 reads TGCGCCAGCAAAATCCCGGGACAGACGGTGACCGGGGAGCTGTTTTTT. Full variable domain (outside the CDR3, taken from reference TRBV5-1 and TRBJ2-2): KAGVTQTPRYLIKTRGQQVTLSCSPISGHRSVSWYQQTPGQGLQFLFEYFSETQRNKGNFPGRFSGRQFSNSRSEMNVSTLELGDSALYLCASKIPGQTVTGELFFGEGSRLTVL.